These T cell receptor beta chains were read from a single sample in a study of control samples from healthy donors and cancer patients. The assay was immunoSEQ multiplex PCR, and TCRdb's table has in-frame clones only and misses some. The sample lists approximately 170,000 clones, 90% to 95% occurring once. Sequenced input: blood. The receptors were sampled from a young woman in good health. The CDR3 runs from the conserved cysteine through the conserved F or W. D genes are given only for firm matches. Rows may omit the clone size; those that give it use once, few, many or a size class.

NA	NA	TRBV5-1	TRBJ2-7	TGCGCCAGCAGCTTGGAGGCCCTAAGACAGAACTACGAGCAGTACTTC	CASSLEALRQNYEQYF
NA	NA	TRBV2	TRBJ2-7	TGTGCCAGCAGTGAAGTAAGGGACGGCTCCTACGAGCAGTACTTC	CASSEVRDGSYEQYF
NA	NA	TRBV25-1	TRBJ1-5	TGTGCCAGCAGTGAATCTAGGGTAAATCAGCCCCAGCATTTT	CASSESRVNQPQHF
NA	NA	TRBV10-3	TRBJ2-5	TGTGCCATCTATAAGACCCAGTACTTC	CAIYKTQYF
NA	NA	TRBV24-1	TRBJ2-2	TGTGCCACCAGTGATTTGATGGGGCCTTATACCACCGGGGAGCTGTTTTTT	CATSDLMGPYTTGELFF
NA	NA	TRBV21-1	TRBJ2-7	TGTGCCAGCAGTCCTGGGTACAGGGTTGGGTACGAGCAGTACTTC	CASSPGYRVGYEQYF
TRBD2	NA	TRBV6-1	TRBJ2-6	TGTGCCAGCAGTGGCTCCGGGACTAGCACTGGGGCCAACGTCCTGACTTTC	CASSGSGTSTGANVLTF
NA	NA	TRBV3-1/TRBV3-2	TRBJ2-5	TGTGCCAGCAGCCTGGGTAGCGGTACCCAAGAGACCCAGTACTTC	CASSLGSGTQETQYF
NA	NA	TRBV3-1/TRBV3-2	TRBJ2-5	TGTGCCAGCAGCCCTACTTGGCCCAACCAAGAGACCCAGTACTTC	CASSPTWPNQETQYF
TRBD2	once	TRBV28	TRBJ2-2	TGTGCCAGCACACCCGGGACTAGCGGGAACACCGGGGAGCTGTTTTTT	CASTPGTSGNTGELFF
NA	NA	TRBV30	TRBJ1-1	TGTGCCTGGGGGCTGGGGGAGGGCCTCGCGGGGACTGAAGCTTTCTTT	CAWGLGEGLAGTEAFF
NA	NA	TRBV27	TRBJ1-5	TGTGCCAGCAGTTTTTTCAGCGCCAACAATCAGCCCCAGCATTTT	CASSFFSANNQPQHF
NA	once	TRBV6-5	TRBJ1-5	TGTGCCAGCAGGCCTCAGGGACTAAGCAATCAGCCCCAGCATTTT	CASRPQGLSNQPQHF
NA	NA	TRBV4-3	TRBJ2-3	TGCGCCAGCAGCCAAGTTCTTCCGGGCACAGATACGCAGTATTTT	CASSQVLPGTDTQYF
NA	NA	TRBV7-3	TRBJ2-1	TGTGCCAGCAGCCCCGACTGGAGAAATGAGCAGTTCTTC	CASSPDWRNEQFF
TRBD2	NA	TRBV4-1	TRBJ2-7	TGCGCCAGCAGCCAAGTGGGGACTAGCGGGGCCTTTCCCTACGAGCAGTACTTC	CASSQVGTSGAFPYEQYF
NA	NA	TRBV29-1	TRBJ1-1	TGCAGCGGACGGGGAGTCACTGAAGCTTTCTTT	CSGRGVTEAFF
NA	NA	TRBV6-5	TRBJ1-1	TGTGCCAGCAGGTCGACTGTGAACACTGAAGCTTTCTTT	CASRSTVNTEAFF
NA	once	TRBV10-3	TRBJ1-2	TGTGCCATCACCCAGGCGCCTGCCTACTATGGCTACACCTTC	CAITQAPAYYGYTF
TRBD2	NA	TRBV18	TRBJ2-7	TGTGCCAGCTCACCCCTAAGCGGGAGTACTGACGAGCAGTACTTC	CASSPLSGSTDEQYF
NA	NA	TRBV19	TRBJ1-5	TGTGCCAGTAGCGTCCCGGGACTAAATCAGCCCCAGCATTTT	CASSVPGLNQPQHF
TRBD1	NA	TRBV6-5	TRBJ1-6	TGTGCCAGCAGGCTGGGACAGGATAATTCACCCCTCCACTTT	CASRLGQDNSPLHF
NA	NA	TRBV19	TRBJ1-1	TGTGCCAGCCTTGTAGGAGACAGTGAAGCTTTCTTT	CASLVGDSEAFF
TRBD1	NA	TRBV28	TRBJ1-5	TGTGCCAGCAGCTCTCCCGGGACAGGGGATCAGCCCCAGCATTTT	CASSSPGTGDQPQHF
NA	NA	TRBV3-1/TRBV3-2	TRBJ1-1	TGTGCCAGCGAAAGGGTGGCGGACACTGAAGCTTTCTTT	CASERVADTEAFF
NA	NA	TRBV6-5	TRBJ2-3	TGTGCCAGCAGTTACACGGACAGCACAGATACGCAGTATTTT	CASSYTDSTDTQYF
NA	NA	TRBV2	TRBJ1-1	TGTGCCAGCAGTCACAGGGTTTCTGAAGCTTTCTTT	CASSHRVSEAFF
NA	few	TRBV28	TRBJ2-7	TGTGCCAGTCGGCAAGGGTCGCTCTCCTACGAGCAGTACTTC	CASRQGSLSYEQYF
NA	once	TRBV14	TRBJ2-5	TGTGCCAGCAGCCAACGCAGGGAAGAGACCCAGTACTTC	CASSQRREETQYF
TRBD2	NA	TRBV19	TRBJ2-7	TGTGCCAGTAGTATAGGAGTTTCGCTAGCGGGAGGGCTTTCTTCCTACGAGCAGTACTTC	CASSIGVSLAGGLSSYEQYF
NA	once	TRBV20-1	TRBJ1-5	TGCAGTGCTAGTACCCAGGGACACCAGCCCCAGCATTTT	CSASTQGHQPQHF
NA	NA	TRBV6-4	TRBJ2-3	TGTGCCAGCAGCCCCGATGGGACGTTCACAGATACGCAGTATTTT	CASSPDGTFTDTQYF
TRBD1	NA	TRBV7-9	TRBJ2-2	TGTGCCAGCAGCCACGGGACAGAGAACACCGGGGAGCTGTTTTTT	CASSHGTENTGELFF
NA	once	TRBV5-1	TRBJ2-1	TGCGCCAGCAGCTTGGAGAGGGGCGATGAGCAGTTCTTC	CASSLERGDEQFF
NA	NA	TRBV6-5	TRBJ1-5	TGTGCCAGCAGTATCAGGGAGGGCAATCAGCCCCAGCATTTT	CASSIREGNQPQHF
TRBD2	NA	TRBV5-1	TRBJ2-7	TGCGCCAGCAGCTCCAGAGCGGGAGTTAAGGGCGAGCAGTACTTC	CASSSRAGVKGEQYF
NA	NA	TRBV28	TRBJ1-6	TGTGCCAGCGCCCCGGCAGGGGTGAAGAATTCACCCCTCCACTTT	CASAPAGVKNSPLHF
TRBD2	NA	TRBV7-6	TRBJ2-5	TGTGCCAGCAGCTTAGCGCTGGGGTGGACTAGCGGGAGGCCGGGGGAGACCCAGTACTTC	CASSLALGWTSGRPGETQYF
NA	NA	TRBV11-2	TRBJ2-4	TGTGCCAGCAGCTTAGGGATCGGACCCAGATCGTACAAAAACATTCAGTACTTC	CASSLGIGPRSYKNIQYF
NA	NA	TRBV28	TRBJ1-2	TGTGCCAGCAGTTTAGCGGGGCTATATGGCTACACCTTC	CASSLAGLYGYTF
NA	NA	TRBV24-1	TRBJ2-4	TGTGCCACCAGTGATCAGACCAAAAACATTCAGTACTTC	CATSDQTKNIQYF
TRBD2	NA	TRBV9	TRBJ2-5	TGTGCCAGCAGCTTAGAGGGTAGCGGGAACCAAGAGACCCAGTACTTC	CASSLEGSGNQETQYF
TRBD2	NA	TRBV6-6	TRBJ2-1	TGTGCCAGCAGTTACAGCGGGAGTCGGGATGAGCAGTTCTTC	CASSYSGSRDEQFF
NA	NA	TRBV4-2	TRBJ1-3	TGTGCCAGCAGCCAAGATAAGGGCAGGGGAAACACCATATATTTT	CASSQDKGRGNTIYF
TRBD1	NA	TRBV12-3/TRBV12-4	TRBJ2-5	TGTGCCAGCAGTCCCGGACAGGCAGAGACCCAGTACTTC	CASSPGQAETQYF
TRBD2	NA	TRBV9	TRBJ2-7	TGTGCCAGCAGCGCAGTCTCTGGACCGGGACTAGCGGCCGAGCAGTACTTC	CASSAVSGPGLAAEQYF
NA	few	TRBV7-8	TRBJ1-2	TGTGCCAGCAGCTCCCCAACCGGGCCCTATCGGGATGGCTACACCTTC	CASSSPTGPYRDGYTF
NA	once	TRBV7-8	TRBJ2-5	TGTGCCAGCAGCCGGAACCTTCAAGAGACCCAGTACTTC	CASSRNLQETQYF
NA	NA	TRBV5-1	TRBJ1-2	TGCGCCAGCAGCTTGGAAGCAGGGAGACCCCTATATGGCTACACCTTC	CASSLEAGRPLYGYTF
NA	NA	TRBV28	TRBJ2-7	TGTGCCAGCAGCGACAGGTCAGGGGAGCAGTACTTC	CASSDRSGEQYF
TRBD2	NA	TRBV19	TRBJ2-3	TGTGCCAGTAGAAGTATTTCCGCGGGGGTGAACACAGATACGCAGTATTTT	CASRSISAGVNTDTQYF
NA	NA	TRBV7-9	TRBJ1-3	TGTGCCAGCAGCTTAGCGGGGACCTACGCTGGAAACACCATATATTTT	CASSLAGTYAGNTIYF
NA	NA	TRBV13	TRBJ1-1	TGTGCCAGCAGCCCCAGGGCAGGGTTTGACACTGAAGCTTTCTTT	CASSPRAGFDTEAFF
NA	few	TRBV27	TRBJ1-6	TGTGCCAGCAGTTTAAGAGGATGGGTACCTCAGGCCCAGAGGAGCTCCTATAATTCACCCCTCCACTTT	CASSLRGWVPQAQRSSYNSPLHF
NA	NA	TRBV19	TRBJ1-5	TGTGCCAGTAGTGCGGGGGGCGGGGCAGGGGATCAGCCCCAGCATTTT	CASSAGGGAGDQPQHF
TRBD1	NA	TRBV2	TRBJ1-6	TGTGCCAGCAGGACGACAGGGGGGTCACCCCTCCACTTT	CASRTTGGSPLHF
TRBD1	NA	TRBV6-2/TRBV6-3	TRBJ1-5	TGTGCCAGCAGCCGGGACAGCCTTAGCAATCAGCCCCAGCATTTT	CASSRDSLSNQPQHF
TRBD2	NA	TRBV28	TRBJ2-7	TGTGCCAGCAGAGGGAGACTAGCGGGATCCCGCGAGCAGTACTTC	CASRGRLAGSREQYF
NA	NA	TRBV9	TRBJ2-1	TGTGCCAGCAGCCCCCCCCGCCGGGGGAATGAGCAGTTCTTC	CASSPPRRGNEQFF
TRBD2	NA	TRBV19	TRBJ2-5	TGTGCCAGTAGTCCCCGGCGGGGGGCGAGCGAGACCCAGTACTTC	CASSPRRGASETQYF